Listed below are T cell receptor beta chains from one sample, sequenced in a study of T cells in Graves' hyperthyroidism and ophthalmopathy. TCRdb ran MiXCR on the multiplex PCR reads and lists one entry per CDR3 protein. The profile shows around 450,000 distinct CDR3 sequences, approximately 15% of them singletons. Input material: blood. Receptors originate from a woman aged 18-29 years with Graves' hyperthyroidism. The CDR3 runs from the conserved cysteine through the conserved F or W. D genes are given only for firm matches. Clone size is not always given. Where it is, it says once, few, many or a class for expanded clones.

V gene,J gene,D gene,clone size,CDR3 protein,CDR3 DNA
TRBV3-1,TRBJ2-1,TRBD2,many,CASSQLSAAGGKEQFF,TGTGCCAGCAGCCAACTTTCCGCGGCGGGAGGTAAGGAGCAGTTCTTC
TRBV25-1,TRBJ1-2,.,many,CASSEGSLLGLDGYTF,TGTGCCAGCAGTGAAGGGTCCCTTCTAGGTTTGGACGGCTACACCTTC
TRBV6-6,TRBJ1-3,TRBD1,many,CASSYRGGETGGFGNTIYF,TGTGCCAGCAGTTACCGGGGTGGAGAGACAGGGGGCTTCGGAAACACCATATATTTT
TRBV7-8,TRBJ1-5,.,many,CASSSHRVSNQPQHF,TGTGCCAGCAGCTCCCACAGGGTTAGCAATCAGCCCCAGCATTTT
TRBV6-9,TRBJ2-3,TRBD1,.,CASSSQGASDTQYF,TGTGCCAGCAGTTCTCAGGGGGCGTCAGATACGCAGTATTTT
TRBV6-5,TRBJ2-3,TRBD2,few,CASSSRLAVLVSTDTQYF,TGTGCCAGCAGTTCAAGACTAGCGGTTCTGGTGAGCACAGATACGCAGTATTTT
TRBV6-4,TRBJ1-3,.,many,CASSDLGLPAGNTIYF,TGTGCCAGCAGTGACTTAGGGCTGCCAGCAGGAAACACCATATATTTT
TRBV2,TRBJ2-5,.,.,CASSEAWTQFDF,TGTGCCAGCAGTGAAGCGTGGACCCAGTTTGACTTC
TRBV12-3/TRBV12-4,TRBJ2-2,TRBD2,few,CASSPNRLAGRITGELFF,TGTGCCAGCAGTCCGAACCGACTAGCGGGGAGGATCACCGGGGAGCTGTTTTTT
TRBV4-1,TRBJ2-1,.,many,CASSQVSPYNEQFF,TGCGCCAGCAGCCAAGTGTCTCCCTACAATGAGCAGTTCTTC
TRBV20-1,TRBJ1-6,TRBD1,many,CSASRGTGGRNNSPLHF,TGCAGTGCCTCGCGCGGGACAGGGGGGAGAAATAATTCACCCCTCCACTTT
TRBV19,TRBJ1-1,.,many,CASGPRFRYVDTEAFF,TGTGCCAGTGGGCCCAGGTTCCGATACGTGGACACTGAAGCTTTCTTT
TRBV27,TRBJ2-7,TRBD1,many,CASSFSRGPYEQYF,TGTGCCAGCAGTTTCTCCAGGGGGCCCTACGAGCAGTACTTC
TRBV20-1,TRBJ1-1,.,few,CSARDLTLMNTEAFF,TGCAGTGCCCGGGACCTAACCCTGATGAACACTGAAGCTTTCTTT
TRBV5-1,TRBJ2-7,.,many,CASSLAPGNEQYF,TGCGCCAGCAGCTTGGCCCCCGGGAACGAGCAGTACTTC
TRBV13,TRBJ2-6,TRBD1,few,CASSSRTGGSGANVLTF,TGTGCCAGCAGCTCCAGGACAGGGGGCTCTGGGGCCAACGTCCTGACTTTC
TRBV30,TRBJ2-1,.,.,CAWSVINEQFF,TGTGCCTGGAGTGTGATAAATGAGCAGTTCTTC
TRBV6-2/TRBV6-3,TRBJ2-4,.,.,CASSYFGGPENIQYF,TGTGCCAGCAGTTACTTCGGGGGGCCTGAAAACATTCAGTACTTC
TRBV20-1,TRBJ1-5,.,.,CSARRMPGEAEPQHF,TGCAGTGCTAGACGGATGCCGGGGGAAGCAGAGCCCCAGCATTTT
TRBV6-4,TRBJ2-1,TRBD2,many,CASSDVASGRLKQFF,TGTGCCAGCAGTGATGTAGCTAGCGGGAGGTTAAAGCAGTTCTTC
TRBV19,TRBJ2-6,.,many,CASSIAGTGANVLTF,TGTGCCAGTAGTATTGCCGGGACTGGGGCCAACGTCCTGACTTTC
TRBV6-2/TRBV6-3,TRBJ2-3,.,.,CASSPPSRTDTQYF,TGTGCCAGCAGCCCCCCAAGCCGCACAGATACGCAGTATTTT
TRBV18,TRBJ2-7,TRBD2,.,CASSPPSGPYEQHF,TGTGCCAGCTCACCCCCTAGCGGACCCTACGAGCAGCACTTC
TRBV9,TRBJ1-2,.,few,CASSLSLRVDSGYTF,TGTGCCAGCAGCCTGTCCCTCAGGGTAGACAGTGGCTACACCTTC
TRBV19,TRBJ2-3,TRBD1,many,CASSRGQGIDTQYF,TGTGCCAGTAGTCGGGGACAGGGAATAGATACGCAGTATTTT
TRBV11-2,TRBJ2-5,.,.,CASSLDRSWGAVRETQYF,TGTGCCAGCAGCTTAGATCGGAGCTGGGGGGCTGTCCGGGAGACCCAGTACTTC
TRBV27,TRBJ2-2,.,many,CASSLSKGGELFF,TGTGCCAGCAGTTTATCGAAAGGCGGGGAGCTGTTTTTT
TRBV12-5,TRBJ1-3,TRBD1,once,CASGGDRANSGNTIYF,TGTGCTAGTGGAGGGGACAGGGCAAACTCTGGAAACACCATATATTTT
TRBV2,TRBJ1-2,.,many,CASSPDPMTYGYTF,TGTGCCAGCAGCCCAGACCCCATGACCTATGGCTACACCTTC
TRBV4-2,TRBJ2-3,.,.,CASSQGRGDTQYF,TGTGCCAGCAGCCAAGGAAGAGGAGATACGCAGTATTTT
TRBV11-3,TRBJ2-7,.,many,CASSLDGMLSYEQYF,TGTGCCAGCAGCTTAGACGGGATGCTCTCCTACGAGCAGTACTTC
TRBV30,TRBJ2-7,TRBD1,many,CACQTGGIYEQYF,TGTGCCTGTCAGACAGGGGGGATCTACGAGCAGTACTTC
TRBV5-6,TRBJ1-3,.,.,CASSIQGGGNTIYF,TGTGCCAGCAGCATACAGGGAGGCGGAAACACCATATATTTT
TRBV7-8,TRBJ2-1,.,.,CASSLSASEQFF,TGTGCCAGCAGCTTATCGGCCAGTGAGCAGTTCTTC
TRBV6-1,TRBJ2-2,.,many,CASSEVGETGELFF,TGTGCCAGCAGTGAAGTTGGGGAAACCGGGGAGCTGTTTTTT
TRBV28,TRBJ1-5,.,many,CASRGTGINQPQHF,TGTGCCAGCAGGGGAACAGGGATCAATCAGCCCCAGCATTTT
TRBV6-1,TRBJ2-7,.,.,CASSQDGGPSEQYF,TGTGCCAGCAGTCAAGACGGAGGGCCCAGCGAGCAGTACTTC
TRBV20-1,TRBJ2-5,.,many,CSALTGRETQYF,TGCAGTGCCCTGACAGGGAGGGAGACCCAGTACTTC
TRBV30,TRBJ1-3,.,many,CAWSVAGSGNTIYF,TGTGCCTGGAGTGTGGCAGGGTCTGGAAACACCATATATTTT
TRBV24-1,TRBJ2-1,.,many,CATSDLNSYNEQFF,TGTGCCACCAGTGATTTGAACAGCTACAATGAGCAGTTCTTC
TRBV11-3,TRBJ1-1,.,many,CASSLAGRAEAFF,TGTGCCAGCAGCTTAGCCGGACGGGCTGAAGCTTTCTTT
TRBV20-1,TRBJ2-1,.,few,CSAVAISNSAYNEQFF,TGCAGTGCTGTAGCAATCTCAAACTCTGCCTACAATGAGCAGTTCTTC
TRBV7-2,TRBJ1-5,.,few,CASSQEAAGSAQPQHF,TGTGCCAGCAGCCAAGAAGCGGCAGGGTCGGCTCAGCCCCAGCATTTT
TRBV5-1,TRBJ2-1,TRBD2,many,CASSLAGYALDEQFF,TGCGCCAGCAGCTTAGCGGGATACGCCCTAGATGAGCAGTTCTTC
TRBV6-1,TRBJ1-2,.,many,CASSEGGGYGYTF,TGTGCCAGCAGTGAAGGGGGCGGCTATGGCTACACCTTC
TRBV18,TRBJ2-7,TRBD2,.,CASSALAGVEQYF,TGTGCCAGCTCAGCACTAGCGGGAGTCGAGCAGTACTTC
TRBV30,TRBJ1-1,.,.,CAWSVQANTEAFF,TGTGCCTGGAGTGTACAGGCAAACACTGAAGCTTTCTTT
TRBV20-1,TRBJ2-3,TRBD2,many,CSALAGQSRASTDTQYF,TGCAGTGCTTTAGCGGGACAATCCCGGGCGAGCACAGATACGCAGTATTTT
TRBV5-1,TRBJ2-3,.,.,CASSLTGLGTDTQYF,TGCGCCAGCAGCTTGACGGGACTGGGCACAGATACGCAGTATTTT
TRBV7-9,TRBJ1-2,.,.,CASSLMEGHYGYTF,TGTGCCAGCAGCTTAATGGAGGGACACTATGGCTACACCTTC
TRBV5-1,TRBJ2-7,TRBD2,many,CASSLPSGSAYEQYF,TGCGCCAGCAGCTTGCCTAGCGGGAGTGCCTACGAGCAGTACTTC
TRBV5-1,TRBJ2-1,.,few,CASGLEPRNSYNEQFF,TGCGCCAGCGGACTTGAACCGCGAAACTCCTACAATGAGCAGTTCTTC
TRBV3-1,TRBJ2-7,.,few,CASSQDLARAYEQYF,TGTGCCAGCAGCCAAGATCTGGCCAGGGCCTACGAGCAGTACTTC
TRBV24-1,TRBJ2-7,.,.,CATSDFRGEGPYEQYF,TGTGCCACCAGTGATTTTCGCGGGGAAGGCCCCTACGAGCAGTACTTC
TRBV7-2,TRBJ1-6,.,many,CASSLLQGNSPLHF,TGTGCCAGCAGCTTACTCCAGGGTAACTCACCCCTCCACTTT
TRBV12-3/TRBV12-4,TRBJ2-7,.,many,CASSSSGTGNEQYF,TGTGCCAGCAGTTCCTCCGGGACCGGCAACGAGCAGTACTTC
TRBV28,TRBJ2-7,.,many,CASRLTGNEQYF,TGTGCCAGCAGACTTACAGGGAACGAGCAGTACTTC
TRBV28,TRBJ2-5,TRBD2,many,CASSPAGGGSRETQYF,TGTGCCAGCAGCCCTGCGGGCGGGGGATCCAGGGAGACCCAGTACTTC
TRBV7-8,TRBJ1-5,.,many,CASSSLRSEGSNQPQHF,TGTGCCAGCAGCTCCCTTCGGAGTGAAGGGAGCAATCAGCCCCAGCATTTT